This T cell receptor beta chain originates from a study of CD8+ T cells in alopecia areata. Study as a whole: Among treated patients, oral tofacitinib was administered at 5 to 10 mg twice daily.

Extracted from the samples, RNA was reverse transcribed into cDNA to serve as the sequencing template. Repertoires were generated with immunoSEQ multiplex PCR, while TCRdb's copy carries only in-frame clones and drops some. Counted here are 150,000 or so clones, 58% occurring once; the ten biggest clones make up 16%. The CDR3 sequence is 14 residues long. With 7 bases removed from V and 3 bases from J, the gap between germline ends came to 18 bases. CDR1 SQVTM and CDR2 ANQGSEA come from the germline V gene. Study results and caveats: Scalp clonality, along with expanded CD8+ clones among the top 100, was significantly decreased by tofacitinib. Relative to normal scalp, lesional scalp, especially alopecia totalis/universalis, showed higher clonality.

The treatment denotes: oral pan-JAK inhibitor, 5-10 mg twice daily. PBMCs yielded sorted CD4+ and CD8+ T cells. Comments on this clone: Its target is unknown.

This sample comprised CD4+ T cells sorted from blood, obtained at approximately week 60, from a patient treated with tofacitinib. The chain couples TRBV29-1 to TRBJ1-2; possibly TRBD1 for D (5 bases). The source of this sequence is a human donor with alopecia areata. As DNA, the CDR3 is TGCAGCGGGTCTGTACAGGCGTCGGACTATGGCTACACCTTC. Translation gives CSGSVQASDYGYTF.